The sequence of this T cell receptor (beta chain) was determined in a study of cytomegalovirus exposure and HLA in healthy donors. Overall study findings and caveats: The study reported that TCR beta sequences accurately predicted HLA-A and HLA-B alleles in most subjects. Judged likely to be a sequencing artifact was a cluster of highly shared sequence variants.

Germline CDR1 reads LGHNA; CDR2 reads YSLEER. The CDR3 totals 12 residues, both ends included. In the PCR, 60 Vbeta and 13 Jbeta primers were used. Clones were read by immunoSEQ multiplex PCR, and TCRdb kept only the in-frame ones, dropping some. The table shows about 94,000 clones, with around 77% occurring only once. With regard to this clone: The antigen is not known. Here the CDR3 omits its conserved ending phenylalanine or tryptophan, so a read error is the likely source. It is unclear where the CDR3 begins or ends on the DNA, so no DNA is shown, and the CDR3 is as TCRdb lists it.

The chain uses TRBV4-3 and TRBJ2-6; TRBD1, as called in the table, went unchecked against the DNA. This TCR derives from a man aged 25 to 40 in good health and CMV-seronegative. Sequencing input: PBMCs. The CDR3 loop is CASSPQSDRPTH.